This is a list of T cell receptor beta chains from one sample in a study of chemoradiotherapy in HPV16-positive cancers. Some clones are missing from TCRdb's copy, which holds only in-frame ones; the method was immunoSEQ multiplex PCR. The sample consists of several hundred clones, 90% of them appearing once. This sample comprised tumor tissue, obtained from a patient who underwent chemoradiotherapy. Every receptor here comes from a human donor with HPV-associated anogenital cancer. CDR3s include the opening cysteine and the closing phenylalanine or tryptophan. Fields, in order: D gene, J gene, clone size, V gene, CDR3 DNA, CDR3 protein. A D gene is named only where the DNA matches it firmly. Clone size is given for some rows only: seen once, a few or many times, or a class if the clone is expanded.

d_gene: -
j_gene: TRBJ1-2
abundance: few
v_gene: TRBV7-9
CDR3nt: TGTGCCAGCAGCTGGGGGCCGGGCGGCTACACCTTC
CDR3aa: CASSWGPGGYTF

d_gene: TRBD2
j_gene: TRBJ2-7
abundance: once
v_gene: TRBV7-8
CDR3nt: TGTGCCAGCAGCGCCCCGCCGGGACTAGTCTACGAGCAGTACTTC
CDR3aa: CASSAPPGLVYEQYF

d_gene: -
j_gene: TRBJ1-2
abundance: -
v_gene: TRBV25-1
CDR3nt: TGTGCCAGCAGTGCTACAGTCTATGGCTACACCTTC
CDR3aa: CASSATVYGYTF

d_gene: TRBD2
j_gene: TRBJ2-1
abundance: -
v_gene: TRBV7-3
CDR3nt: TGTGCCAGCAGCCAAGCGGGGGGGCCTTACAATGAGCAGTTCTTC
CDR3aa: CASSQAGGPYNEQFF

d_gene: TRBD2
j_gene: TRBJ2-5
abundance: -
v_gene: TRBV7-2
CDR3nt: TGTGCCAGCAGCTTAGGCCTGGCGGGGGGGCAGGAGACCCAGTACTTC
CDR3aa: CASSLGLAGGQETQYF

d_gene: -
j_gene: TRBJ2-5
abundance: -
v_gene: TRBV7-9
CDR3nt: TGTGCCAGCAGCTTAGACATCGAGACCCAGTACTTC
CDR3aa: CASSLDIETQYF

d_gene: -
j_gene: TRBJ2-2
abundance: -
v_gene: TRBV6-6
CDR3nt: TGTGCCAGCAGTTACTCCGGGGGCGCGGGGCCCGGGGAGCTGTTTTTT
CDR3aa: CASSYSGGAGPGELFF

d_gene: -
j_gene: TRBJ2-3
abundance: -
v_gene: TRBV5-1
CDR3nt: TGCCTCAGTAAGGGAACCGACACAGATACGCAGTATTTT
CDR3aa: CLSKGTDTDTQYF

d_gene: TRBD2
j_gene: TRBJ2-2
abundance: -
v_gene: TRBV27
CDR3nt: TGTGCCAGCAGTTCCCCGCGGGGGGCGTCGGGGGAGCTGTTTTTT
CDR3aa: CASSSPRGASGELFF

d_gene: -
j_gene: TRBJ2-1
abundance: -
v_gene: TRBV5-6
CDR3nt: TGTGCCAGCAGCAGTAGCCCGTCCTCCTACAATGAGCAGTTCTTC
CDR3aa: CASSSSPSSYNEQFF

d_gene: TRBD1
j_gene: TRBJ2-7
abundance: -
v_gene: TRBV7-9
CDR3nt: TGTGCCAGCAGCCACCGGGACAGAAACTACGAGCAGTACTTC
CDR3aa: CASSHRDRNYEQYF

d_gene: -
j_gene: TRBJ1-1
abundance: -
v_gene: TRBV7-3
CDR3nt: TGTGCCAGCAGCTCTGGCGTCGGGGGGAACACTGAAGCTTTCTTT
CDR3aa: CASSSGVGGNTEAFF

d_gene: TRBD2
j_gene: TRBJ2-1
abundance: once
v_gene: TRBV7-9
CDR3nt: TGTGCCAGCAGCAGACAGACTAGCGGCAATGAGCAGTTCTTC
CDR3aa: CASSRQTSGNEQFF

d_gene: -
j_gene: TRBJ2-3
abundance: -
v_gene: TRBV9
CDR3nt: TGTGCCAGCAGCGTAAGGGGATTACGGCGGACTCTTATTAGTAGCACAGATACGCAGTATTTT
CDR3aa: CASSVRGLRRTLISSTDTQYF

d_gene: TRBD2
j_gene: TRBJ2-7
abundance: -
v_gene: TRBV10-3
CDR3nt: TGTGCCATCGGACTAGCGGGAGAGAGCTCCTACGAGCAGTACTTC
CDR3aa: CAIGLAGESSYEQYF

d_gene: -
j_gene: TRBJ2-7
abundance: once
v_gene: TRBV30
CDR3nt: TGTGCCCGTGGGGTCTCCTACGAGCAGTACTTC
CDR3aa: CARGVSYEQYF